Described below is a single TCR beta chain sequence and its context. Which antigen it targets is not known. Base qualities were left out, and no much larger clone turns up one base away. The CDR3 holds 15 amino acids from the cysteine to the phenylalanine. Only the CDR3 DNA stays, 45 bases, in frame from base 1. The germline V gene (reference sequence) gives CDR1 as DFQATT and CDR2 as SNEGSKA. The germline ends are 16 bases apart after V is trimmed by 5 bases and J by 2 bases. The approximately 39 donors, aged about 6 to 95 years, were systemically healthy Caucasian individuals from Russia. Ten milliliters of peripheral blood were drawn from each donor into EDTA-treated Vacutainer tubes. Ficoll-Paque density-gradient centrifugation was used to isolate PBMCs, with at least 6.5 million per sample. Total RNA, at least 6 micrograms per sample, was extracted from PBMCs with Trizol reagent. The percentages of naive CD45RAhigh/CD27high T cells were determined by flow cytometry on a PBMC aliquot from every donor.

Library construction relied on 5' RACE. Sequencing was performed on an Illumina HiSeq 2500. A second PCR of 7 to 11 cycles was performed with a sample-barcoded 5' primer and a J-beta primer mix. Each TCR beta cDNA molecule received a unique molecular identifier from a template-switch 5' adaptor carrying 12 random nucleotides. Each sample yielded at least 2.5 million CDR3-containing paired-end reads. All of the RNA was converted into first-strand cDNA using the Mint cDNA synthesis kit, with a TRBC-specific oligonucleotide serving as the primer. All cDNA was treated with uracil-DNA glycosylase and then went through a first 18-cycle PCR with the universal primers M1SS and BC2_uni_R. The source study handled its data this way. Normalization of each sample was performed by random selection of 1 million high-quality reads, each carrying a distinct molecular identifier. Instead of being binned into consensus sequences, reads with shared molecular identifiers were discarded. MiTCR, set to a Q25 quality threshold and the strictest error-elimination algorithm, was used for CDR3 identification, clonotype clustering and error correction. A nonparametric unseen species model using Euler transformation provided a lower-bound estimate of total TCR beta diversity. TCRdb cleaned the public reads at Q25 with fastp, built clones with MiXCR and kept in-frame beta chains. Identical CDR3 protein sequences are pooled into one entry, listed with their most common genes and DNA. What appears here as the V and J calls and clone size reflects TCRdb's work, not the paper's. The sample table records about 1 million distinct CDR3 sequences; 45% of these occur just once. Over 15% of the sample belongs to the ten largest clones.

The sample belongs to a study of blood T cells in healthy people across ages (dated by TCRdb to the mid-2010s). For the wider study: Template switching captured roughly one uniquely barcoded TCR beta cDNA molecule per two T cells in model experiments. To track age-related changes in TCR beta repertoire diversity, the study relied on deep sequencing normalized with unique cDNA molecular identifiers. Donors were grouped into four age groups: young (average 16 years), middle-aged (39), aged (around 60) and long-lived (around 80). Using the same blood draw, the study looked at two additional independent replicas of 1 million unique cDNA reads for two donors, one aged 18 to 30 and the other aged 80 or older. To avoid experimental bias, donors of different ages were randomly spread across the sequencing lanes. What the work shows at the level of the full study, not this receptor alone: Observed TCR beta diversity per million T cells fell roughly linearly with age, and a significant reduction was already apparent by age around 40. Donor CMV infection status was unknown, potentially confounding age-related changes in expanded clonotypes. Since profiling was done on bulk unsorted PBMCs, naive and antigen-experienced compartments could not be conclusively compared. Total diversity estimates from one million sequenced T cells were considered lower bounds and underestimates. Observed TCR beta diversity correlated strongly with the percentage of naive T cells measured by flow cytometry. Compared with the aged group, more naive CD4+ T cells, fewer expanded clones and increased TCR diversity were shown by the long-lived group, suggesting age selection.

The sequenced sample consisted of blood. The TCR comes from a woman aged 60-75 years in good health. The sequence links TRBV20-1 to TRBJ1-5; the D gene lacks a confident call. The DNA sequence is TGCAGTGCTCAAATAGGGCGTGGTGGCAATCAGCCCCAGCATTTT. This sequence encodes CSAQIGRGGNQPQHF.